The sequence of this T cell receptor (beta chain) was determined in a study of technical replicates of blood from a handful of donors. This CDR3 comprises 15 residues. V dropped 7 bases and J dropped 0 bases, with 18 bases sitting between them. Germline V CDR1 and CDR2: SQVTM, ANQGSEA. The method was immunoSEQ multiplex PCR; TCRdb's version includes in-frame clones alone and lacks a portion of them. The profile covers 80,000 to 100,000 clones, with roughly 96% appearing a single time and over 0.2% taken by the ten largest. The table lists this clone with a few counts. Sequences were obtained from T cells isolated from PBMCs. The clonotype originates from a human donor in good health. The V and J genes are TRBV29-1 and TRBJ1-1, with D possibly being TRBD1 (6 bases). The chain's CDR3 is CSAAETTGLNTEAFF. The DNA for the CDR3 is TGCAGCGCCGCAGAAACGACAGGCTTGAACACTGAAGCTTTCTTT.